This TCR beta chain comes out of a study of long-term antiretroviral therapy in people with HIV. Study-wide context: The oldest specimens predate the 2015 immediate-ART recommendation by about a decade.

Comments on this clone: The antigen is undetermined.

The CDR3 has 13 residues. The germline V gene has CDR1 SEHNR and CDR2 FQNEAQ (reference sequence). V shed 4 bases and J 3 bases; nucleotides not matched to a gene: 1. Researchers report immunoSEQ v3.0 was run at survey level. Repertoires were generated with immunoSEQ multiplex PCR, while TCRdb's copy carries only in-frame clones and drops some. There are fewer than 25,000 clones in the sample; about three quarters occur only once, and about 14% lies in the top ten. Findings and caveats of the study: An increase in diversity followed ART, yet levels stayed below transplant donor controls. Information pertaining to ART adherence, viral resistance or therapeutic modifications was not obtained. Pre-ART expanded clones dominated the repertoire at every time point.

This TCR was recovered from a woman in her twenties or thirties with HIV. The specimen comprised unsorted PBMCs, sampled 2.9 years after starting antiretroviral therapy. The chain uses TRBV7-9 and TRBJ2-7, with TRBD2 matching 9 bases. DNA of the CDR3: TGTGCCAGCAGCTCACTAGCGGGCTACGAGCAGTACTTC. Translation: CASSSLAGYEQYF.